These T cell receptor beta chains were read from a single sample in a study of blood T cell repertoires in COVID-19. The assay was immunoSEQ multiplex PCR, and TCRdb's table has in-frame clones only and misses some. The table records about 250,000 clones, about 83% of them present only once. Sequencing was done on a sample of peripheral blood. These receptors were obtained from a middle-aged woman who had recovered from COVID-19. The CDR3 runs from the conserved cysteine through the conserved F or W. A D gene is named only where the DNA matches it firmly. Where a row states a size, it is once, few, many or the class of an expanded clone; other rows omit it.

V: TRBV2
J: TRBJ1-2
size: NA
D: TRBD1
DNA: TGTGCCAGCAGTGAAGCGAGACAGGGGGCGAACGGCTACACCTTC
CDR3: CASSEARQGANGYTF

V: TRBV7-9
J: TRBJ2-2
size: NA
D: TRBD1
DNA: TGTGCCAGCAGCTCAACCCGATGGGACAGGGGGCTCACCGGGGAGCTGTTTTTT
CDR3: CASSSTRWDRGLTGELFF

V: TRBV28
J: TRBJ2-2
size: NA
D: NA
DNA: TGTGCCAGCCTGGAGATGAACACCGGGGAGCTGTTTTTT
CDR3: CASLEMNTGELFF

V: TRBV2
J: TRBJ1-5
size: NA
D: NA
DNA: TGTGCCACGACGTTAGGGGGAAGTCAGCCCCAGCATTTT
CDR3: CATTLGGSQPQHF

V: TRBV7-2
J: TRBJ1-2
size: NA
D: NA
DNA: TGTGCCAGCAGCTTAGATAACAGAAGCTATGGCTACACCTTC
CDR3: CASSLDNRSYGYTF

V: TRBV11-2
J: TRBJ1-3
size: NA
D: NA
DNA: TGTGCCAGCAGCCCGCAGGGCCACTCTGGAAACACCATATATTTT
CDR3: CASSPQGHSGNTIYF

V: TRBV9
J: TRBJ1-2
size: NA
D: NA
DNA: TGTGCCAGCAGCGGGGGGGTTAGCTATGGCTACACCTTC
CDR3: CASSGGVSYGYTF

V: TRBV30
J: TRBJ1-1
size: NA
D: NA
DNA: TGTGCCTGGAGTGAAACAGGGCATGGCACTGAAGCTTTCTTT
CDR3: CAWSETGHGTEAFF

V: TRBV28
J: TRBJ1-2
size: few
D: NA
DNA: TGTGCCAGCAGTCCCCTAGATTACTATGGCTACACCTTC
CDR3: CASSPLDYYGYTF

V: TRBV29-1
J: TRBJ2-1
size: once
D: NA
DNA: TGCAGCGTCCAACGTCTGGCGCGGTCCTCGAATGAGCAGTTCTTC
CDR3: CSVQRLARSSNEQFF

V: TRBV2
J: TRBJ1-5
size: NA
D: TRBD1
DNA: TGTGCCAGCACACCAGGGGGCCAGCCCCAGCATTTT
CDR3: CASTPGGQPQHF

V: TRBV6-1
J: TRBJ2-1
size: NA
D: TRBD2
DNA: TGTGCCAGCAGTGAGGGGGGACTAGCGGCATTCTACAATGAGCAGTTCTTC
CDR3: CASSEGGLAAFYNEQFF

V: TRBV2
J: TRBJ2-5
size: NA
D: NA
DNA: TGTGCCAGCAGTATGGACGGGAGAGAAGAGACCCAGTACTTC
CDR3: CASSMDGREETQYF

V: TRBV3-1/TRBV3-2
J: TRBJ1-2
size: NA
D: TRBD1
DNA: TGTGCCAGCAGCCACGGACAGGGCAACTATGGCTACACCTTC
CDR3: CASSHGQGNYGYTF

V: TRBV13
J: TRBJ1-5
size: NA
D: NA
DNA: TGTGCCAGCAGCCTCAGTTTAAATCAGCCCCAGCATTTT
CDR3: CASSLSLNQPQHF

V: TRBV7-9
J: TRBJ2-7
size: NA
D: NA
DNA: TGTGCCAGCAGCCTGTTTACTTACGAGCAGTACTTC
CDR3: CASSLFTYEQYF

V: TRBV10-3
J: TRBJ2-2
size: few
D: NA
DNA: TGTGCCATCAGTGATTTGGGGCGCGGCGGGGAGCTGTTTTTT
CDR3: CAISDLGRGGELFF

V: TRBV2
J: TRBJ2-3
size: NA
D: TRBD1
DNA: TGTGCCAGCAGTAACAGGGGGCGGTCCGATACGCAGTATTTT
CDR3: CASSNRGRSDTQYF

V: TRBV18
J: TRBJ1-1
size: NA
D: NA
DNA: TGTGCCAGCTCAGAACGGGAGTCAGGAGCTTTCTTT
CDR3: CASSERESGAFF

V: TRBV11-2
J: TRBJ2-1
size: few
D: NA
DNA: TGTGCCAGCAGCTTAGGGACAGTAGCGTACAATGAGCAGTTCTTC
CDR3: CASSLGTVAYNEQFF

V: TRBV11-2
J: TRBJ2-3
size: NA
D: TRBD2
DNA: TGTGCCAGCAGCTTAGTTGGGACTAGCGGGGGAGTAGATACGCAGTATTTT
CDR3: CASSLVGTSGGVDTQYF

V: TRBV5-1
J: TRBJ1-6
size: NA
D: TRBD1
DNA: TGCGCCAGCAGTCCGGACAGGGTACATTCACCCCTCCACTTT
CDR3: CASSPDRVHSPLHF

V: TRBV30
J: TRBJ2-6
size: NA
D: NA
DNA: TGTGCCTGGGCAGGGGCCAACGTCCTGACTTTC
CDR3: CAWAGANVLTF

V: TRBV18
J: TRBJ1-1
size: NA
D: TRBD1
DNA: TGTGCCAGCTCACTAGACAGGGTAGAGGTCTTT
CDR3: CASSLDRVEVF

V: TRBV14
J: TRBJ2-1
size: many
D: TRBD2
DNA: TGTGCCAGCAGCCAACGTTGGAGCGGGGGATACAATGAGCAGTTCTTC
CDR3: CASSQRWSGGYNEQFF

V: TRBV4-1
J: TRBJ1-1
size: NA
D: NA
DNA: TGCGCCGGGCGATTACAGGCTTATGAAGCTTTCTTT
CDR3: CAGRLQAYEAFF

V: TRBV5-1
J: TRBJ1-5
size: NA
D: NA
DNA: TGCGCCAGCAGCTTGAACGGGATTAGCAATCAGCCCCAGCATTTT
CDR3: CASSLNGISNQPQHF

V: TRBV27
J: TRBJ1-2
size: many
D: NA
DNA: TGTGCCAGCAGTTTATCGACATCTAACTATGGCTACACCTTC
CDR3: CASSLSTSNYGYTF

V: TRBV28
J: TRBJ2-2
size: NA
D: TRBD1
DNA: TGTGCCAGCACCAGGGACAGAAACACCGGGGAGCTGTTTTTT
CDR3: CASTRDRNTGELFF